Listed below are T cell receptor beta chains from one sample, sequenced in a study of blood T cell repertoires in COVID-19. Produced via immunoSEQ multiplex PCR; TCRdb's table is partial and in-frame only. The table shows about 71,000 clones, with 75% to 90% occurring only once. Source material: peripheral blood. These receptors came from a man aged 25-45 years with acute or convalescent COVID-19. The CDR3 runs from the conserved cysteine through the conserved F or W. The D gene is left open where the match is weak. The listing skips clone size in some rows; elsewhere it reads once, few, many or a size class.

d_gene	j_gene	abundance	v_gene	CDR3nt	CDR3aa
-	TRBJ2-1	-	TRBV5-1	TGCGCCAGCAGCTTTCAGGCTTCCTACAATGAGCAGTTCTTC	CASSFQASYNEQFF
TRBD2	TRBJ2-1	-	TRBV4-1	TGCGCCAGCAGCCAAACGACTAGCGGATACAATGAGCAGTTCTTC	CASSQTTSGYNEQFF
-	TRBJ2-7	-	TRBV3-1/TRBV3-2	TGTGCCAGCAGCCCAGTCTTTCCGGGACTGGCCTACGAGCAGTACTTC	CASSPVFPGLAYEQYF
-	TRBJ1-2	-	TRBV6-2/TRBV6-3	TGTGCCAGCAGTTATAGGGGATTGAACTATGGCTACACCTTC	CASSYRGLNYGYTF
-	TRBJ1-5	-	TRBV12-3/TRBV12-4	TGTGCCAGCAGTTTCGGTCAACAGCCCCAGCATTTT	CASSFGQQPQHF
-	TRBJ1-5	-	TRBV4-2	TGTGCCAGCAGCCGCGATCTCCTCGAGGGCAATCAGCCCCAGCATTTT	CASSRDLLEGNQPQHF
TRBD1	TRBJ1-4	-	TRBV7-9	TGTGCCAGCAGCGACCGGGACAGGGGAGAAAAACTGTTTTTT	CASSDRDRGEKLFF
-	TRBJ2-1	many	TRBV15	TGTGCCACCAGCAGAGATGACGGTGGGCTCCTGGACAATGAGCAGTTCTTC	CATSRDDGGLLDNEQFF
-	TRBJ2-5	-	TRBV6-5	TGTGCCAGCAATTTCGGTACGGCAGGGCGAGAGACCCAGTACTTC	CASNFGTAGRETQYF
TRBD2	TRBJ2-1	-	TRBV18	TGTGCCAGCTCACCAGTTGGGGACTATGTGTCAAATTACAATGAGCAGTTCTTC	CASSPVGDYVSNYNEQFF
-	TRBJ2-1	once	TRBV10-3	TGTGCCATCAGTGAGTACTCGGGCTACAATGAGCAGTTCTTC	CAISEYSGYNEQFF
TRBD1	TRBJ1-5	-	TRBV6-1	TGTGCCAGCAGTGAACATCCGGGACAGGGTCAAAAGCCCCAGCATTTT	CASSEHPGQGQKPQHF
TRBD2	TRBJ2-3	-	TRBV5-1	TGCGCCAGCAGCTCGGGACTACGCACAGATACGCAGTATTTT	CASSSGLRTDTQYF
-	TRBJ2-2	-	TRBV6-5	TGTGCCAGCATCAGGGGTAGGGTGAACACCGGGGAGCTGTTTTTT	CASIRGRVNTGELFF
-	TRBJ1-2	-	TRBV20-1	TGCAGTGCTAGTCCCAGGGGTAAGGGCTACACCTTC	CSASPRGKGYTF
TRBD2	TRBJ2-3	-	TRBV9	TGTGCCAGCAGCCCCCAAGCGGGGGCCTACACAGATACGCAGTATTTT	CASSPQAGAYTDTQYF
-	TRBJ2-3	-	TRBV21-1	TGTGCCAGCAGCAAATTTTCGGGAAGCCCCGATTTTAGCACAGATACGCAGTATTTT	CASSKFSGSPDFSTDTQYF
-	TRBJ2-3	-	TRBV18	TGTGCCAGCTCACCAACAGTATCAGATACGCAGTATTTT	CASSPTVSDTQYF
-	TRBJ1-1	-	TRBV11-2	TGTGCCAGCAGCTTAAAATTCGGTGGAGGTGGAACTGAAGCTTTCTTT	CASSLKFGGGGTEAFF
TRBD1	TRBJ1-3	-	TRBV30	TGTGCCTGGAGTGACAAACAGGGGCACTCTGGAAACACCATATATTTT	CAWSDKQGHSGNTIYF
-	TRBJ1-1	-	TRBV5-1	TGCGCCAGCAGCTTGGCCGGGGGAGAACAAGAAGCTTTCTTT	CASSLAGGEQEAFF
-	TRBJ2-5	-	TRBV20-1	TGCAGTGCTAGAGACGGGATACCATACTTC	CSARDGIPYF
-	TRBJ1-2	medium-sized	TRBV5-6	TGTGCCAGCAGCTTGGCTGAGGCAGGGAGGGTGCGGTACACCTTC	CASSLAEAGRVRYTF
TRBD1	TRBJ1-4	-	TRBV27	TGTGCCAGCAGCCAACTGACAGGGGTTTCAAGTGAAAAACTGTTTTTT	CASSQLTGVSSEKLFF
TRBD1	TRBJ2-1	-	TRBV6-5	TGTGCCAGCAGTAGGGGACAGGGGCTGACCAATGAGCAGTTCTTC	CASSRGQGLTNEQFF
TRBD1	TRBJ1-5	-	TRBV6-5	TGTGCCAGCAGTTGGGACAGGGGACGTTTGGGGCCCCAGCATTTT	CASSWDRGRLGPQHF
TRBD1	TRBJ1-2	-	TRBV5-3	TGTGCCAGAAGCCGCGGGACAGATCCTCGCTTC	CARSRGTDPRF
-	TRBJ1-2	-	TRBV4-2	TGTGCCAGCAGCCAAGAAACAGGGAGAGATGGCTACACCTTC	CASSQETGRDGYTF
-	TRBJ1-3	-	TRBV3-1/TRBV3-2	TGTGCCAGCAGCCAACAGGGCGACTCTGGAAACACCATATATTTT	CASSQQGDSGNTIYF
-	TRBJ1-6	-	TRBV2	TGTGCCAGCGCTTCGGGAGTTAATTCACCCCTCCACTTT	CASASGVNSPLHF
-	TRBJ2-2	once	TRBV14	TGTGCCAGCAGCCAAGAGTGGGGGCGATATACCGGGGAGCTGTTTTTT	CASSQEWGRYTGELFF
TRBD2	TRBJ2-3	-	TRBV24-1	TGTGCCACCAGTGACCGTCTAGCGGGGGCCTTATTTAGCACAGATACGCAGTATTTT	CATSDRLAGALFSTDTQYF
-	TRBJ2-1	-	TRBV19	TGTGCCAGTAGTATTGACAGAAGGAATGAGCAGTTCTTC	CASSIDRRNEQFF
TRBD1	TRBJ1-5	many	TRBV28	TGTGCCAGCAGTTCTGATAACAGGGGGCATCGCAATCAGCCCCAGCATTTT	CASSSDNRGHRNQPQHF
TRBD1	TRBJ1-5	-	TRBV11-2	TGTGCCAGCAGCTTCGACAGGGCCAATCAGCCCCAGCATTTT	CASSFDRANQPQHF
-	TRBJ1-6	-	TRBV27	TGTGCCAGCAGCACACTTTCAGGGCCTGTGTATAATTCACCCCTCCACTTT	CASSTLSGPVYNSPLHF